There are a few counts of the clone carrying this T cell receptor (beta chain). The V gene's germline CDR1 is MNHEY and CDR2 SVGAGI. V gave up 1 base and J gave up 11 bases, with 8 bases separating them. The CDR3 contains 11 residues. Using its own MiXCR run on the RT-PCR reads, TCRdb lists one record per CDR3 protein. The profile shows fewer than 180,000 distinct CDR3 sequences, about two fifths of them singletons. The data belong to a study of patients and donors after allogeneic stem cell transplantation. The sequence was collected from a human donor who was either an allogeneic HSCT recipient or a stem cell or donor lymphocyte infusion donor (not recorded which). It is not recorded whose cells these are; they may come from a transplant donor. Sample: blood, either unsorted or a sorted T cell fraction (not recorded which). The chain carries TRBV6-5 and TRBJ1-1; D uncertain. The CDR3 region has the DNA TGTGCCAGCAGTTACTTGACTGGGGCTTTCTTT. Protein product: CASSYLTGAFF.